This section outlines one T cell receptor (beta chain) sequence together with its context. The data were taken from a study of T cell responses to AZD1222 COVID-19 vaccine. Assay: immunoSEQ multiplex PCR; the TCRdb copy retains only in-frame clones and omits some. The profile shows about 84,000 clones, roughly nine tenths of them singletons. Germline CDR1 and CDR2: LGHNA and YSLEER. V dropped 0 bases and J dropped 8; count of bases not matched to a gene: 7. This CDR3 has 15 residues. This TCR was recovered from an adult who received the AZD1222 COVID-19 vaccine. This chain connects TRBV4-3 to TRBJ2-3, with 8 bases that match TRBD2. This specimen consisted of peripheral blood, obtained 28 days after the second AZD1222 dose. CDR3 region: CASSQEPGLGGTQYF. CDR3 nucleotide sequence: TGCGCCAGCAGCCAAGAACCGGGACTAGGGGGTACGCAGTATTTT.